The clone carrying this T cell receptor beta chain was detected ten times or more. The antigen remains unidentified. These data come from a study of neurological immune-mediated disorders. Findings of the study overall: Expanded clones shared no identical CDR3 amino acid sequences across subjects, which suggested private TCR-beta repertoires in all groups. Multiple sclerosis was found to have the least TCR clonal expansion, below healthy controls, and HTLV-1-associated myelopathy the most.

It was by 5'RACE with 10-nucleotide random UMIs that the cDNA was made. From 15-18 subjects, each sequencing run yielded over 170 million TCR-beta sequences. TCRdb itself ran the 5' RACE reads through MiXCR, one entry per CDR3 protein. The sample includes fewer than 65,000 distinct CDR3 sequences, approximately 10% seen only once; the top ten take approximately 5%. J was trimmed by 0 bases and V by 8 bases; bases with no gene match: 19. This CDR3 has 20 amino acids. CDR1 and CDR2 from the germline V gene are MDHEN and SYDVKM. The chain links TRBV28 to TRBJ2-6; 7 nucleotides line up with TRBD1. This sequence originates from a man aged 65 to 85 with HTLV-1-associated myelopathy (HAM/TSP). Sequenced sample: PBMCs. CDR3 in DNA: TGTGCCAGCGAAGGAAGCAAGGCAGGGACAGACTTCTCTGGGGCCAACGTCCTGACTTTC. Encoded protein: CASEGSKAGTDFSGANVLTF. Full variable domain (remainder filled in from reference TRBV28 and TRBJ2-6): DVKVTQSSRYLVKRTGEKVFLECVQDMDHENMFWYRQDPGLGLRLIYFSYDVKMKEKGDIPEGYSVSREKKERFSLILESASTNQTSMYLCASEGSKAGTDFSGANVLTFGAGSRLTVL.